This T cell receptor beta chain was sequenced during a study of OX40 agonist ivuxolimab in advanced cancers. The overall study: While on treatment, patients had intravenous ivuxolimab at 0.01 to 10 mg/kg every 2 weeks.

There are 11 residues in the CDR3. V was trimmed by 1 base and J by 6 bases, leaving 5 bases between them. CDR1 is DFQATT, CDR2 SNEGSKA, per germline (reference sequence). The assay was immunoSEQ multiplex PCR, and TCRdb's table has in-frame clones only and misses some. The sample lists fewer than 70,000 clones; approximately 90% were seen once. The sequenced sample was CD4+ or CD8+ T cells sorted from blood, obtained in a trial of the OX40 agonist ivuxolimab. The sequence came from an adult with an advanced solid tumor such as melanoma, head and neck, liver or kidney cancer. J is TRBJ2-3 and V is TRBV20-1, with D perhaps TRBD1 or TRBD2 (5 bases each). CDR3 nucleotides: TGCAGTGCTAGAGGGGGGGATACGCAGTATTTT. Residues: CSARGGDTQYF.